The clone carrying this T cell receptor beta chain has ten or more counts. TCRdb ran MiXCR on the 5' RACE reads and lists one entry per CDR3 protein. This sample has 250,000 or so distinct CDR3 sequences, with roughly 8.7% found just once. This sample is part of a study of identical twins. This CDR3 has 12 residues. Germline values: CDR1 SQVTM, CDR2 ANQGSEA. V was pared by 6 bases and J by 1 base, with 10 bases between. The data also belong to a second study, concerning yellow fever vaccine responses in identical twins.

Specimen: CD8+ T cells sorted from blood. This receptor was obtained from a woman in her late teens or twenties in good health. The chain links TRBV29-1 to TRBJ2-7; the D is unclear. The CDR3 DNA reads as TGCAGCGTGGGGAATAGGTCCTACGAGCAGTACTTC. This encodes CSVGNRSYEQYF.